The 20 T cell receptor beta chains presented below share a single source sample, sequenced in a study of blood T cell repertoires in COVID-19. Measured with immunoSEQ multiplex PCR; TCRdb has only the in-frame clones, and not every one. The table includes fewer than 130,000 clones, around 84% detected once. Sequenced material: peripheral blood. The receptors stem from a human donor in a cohort sampled during active COVID-19.

The rearrangement joins TRBV25-1 to TRBJ2-2; D is unclear. The V and J ends lost 1 base and 1 base respectively, with 7 bases between them. CDR3 size: 15 residues. The germline CDR1 and CDR2 sequences are MGHDK and SYGVNS. CDR3 DNA sequence: TGTGCCAGCAGTGAATCCCGACAGAACACCGGGGAGCTGTTTTTT. It yields the protein CASSESRQNTGELFF.

This rearrangement joins TRBV5-1 to TRBJ2-2, with 7 bases aligning to TRBD1. Germline-derived CDR1 and CDR2 are SGHRS and YFSETQ. This CDR3 is built from 15 residues. With 4 bases clipped from V and 1 base from J, the junction kept 4 bases outside the gene matches. The CDR3 DNA follows: TGCGCCAGCAGCCCGAGGACAGGGAACACCGGGGAGCTGTTTTTT. It specifies CASSPRTGNTGELFF. The variable domain in full, with the rest retrieved from reference TRBV5-1 and TRBJ2-2, is KAGVTQTPRYLIKTRGQQVTLSCSPISGHRSVSWYQQTPGQGLQFLFEYFSETQRNKGNFPGRFSGRQFSNSRSEMNVSTLELGDSALYLCASSPRTGNTGELFFGEGSRLTVL.

This clone has more than one count but fewer than ten. The chain joins TRBV29-1 to TRBJ2-1; 9 bases fit TRBD2. Germline lookup yields CDR1 SQVTM and CDR2 ANQGSEA. The CDR3 loop spans 16 amino acids. J gave up 4 bases and V 5 bases, and 12 bases lay outside the gene matches. Here the CDR3 reads CSVCPPGLALYNEQFF. The CDR3 coding sequence is TGCAGCGTTTGCCCTCCGGGACTAGCCCTTTACAATGAGCAGTTCTTC.

This sequence joins TRBV5-1 and TRBJ2-3, with 11 positions matching TRBD1. There are 16 residues in the CDR3. V gave up 0 bases and J gave up 5 bases; unmatched junction bases: 5. Germline V lookup: CDR1 SGHRS, CDR2 YFSETQ. The CDR3 nucleotides read TGCGCCAGCAGCTTGGAAGGACAGGGGGCCTTAGATACGCAGTATTTT. Its translation is CASSLEGQGALDTQYF.

The chain recombines TRBV18 with TRBJ2-3; 12 nucleotides agree with TRBD2. Germline CDR1 is KGHSH and CDR2 is LQKENI. After removal of 8 bases from V and 4 bases from J, the junction contained 10 bases not matched to a gene. The CDR3 has 16 residues. CDR3 DNA: TGTGCCAGCCACCTTTCCCTAGCGGGGGGGCCAGATACGCAGTATTTT. Translating gives CASHLSLAGGPDTQYF.

The CDR3 coding sequence is TGTGCCAGCAGTGACGCTAGCGGGGGTCCTAGGCTGTTTTTT. This encodes CASSDASGGPRLFF. The rearrangement links TRBV2 to TRBJ2-2; TRBD2 matches 10 bases. J lost 13 bases, V lost 3 bases, and 8 bases had no gene match. The CDR3 loop spans 14 amino acids. Germline V CDR1 and CDR2: SNHLY, FYNNEI.

The CDR3 DNA reads as TGTGCCAGCTCACCACTATTGGAGCAAACTACTGAAGCTTTCTTT. Amino acids: CASSPLLEQTTEAFF. The V gene is TRBV18, the J gene TRBJ1-1; D not certain. This CDR3 has 15 residues. Germline CDR1 is KGHSH and CDR2 is LQKENI. V was trimmed by 1 base and J by 5 bases, leaving 14 bases between them.

The V call is TRBV5-1, the J call TRBJ2-7, with D perhaps matching TRBD2 (7 bases). V lost 7 bases to trimming and J lost 7 bases, with 24 bases between them. The CDR3 runs 15 residues. From germline, CDR1 is SGHRS and CDR2 YFSETQ. CDR3 loop: CASGPSQGGLGEQYF. The CDR3 DNA reads as TGCGCCAGCGGCCCTTCACAGGGAGGGTTGGGGGAGCAGTACTTC.

The CDR3 region is CATRGSSIQETQYF. CDR3 in DNA: TGTGCCACTAGAGGGAGCAGCATCCAAGAGACCCAGTACTTC. The rearrangement joins TRBV6-5 to TRBJ2-5; D possibly corresponds to TRBD2 (5 bases). In germline, CDR1 is MNHEY, CDR2 SVGAGI. This CDR3 has 14 residues. V was cut by 10 bases and J by 1 base, with 16 bases left in between.

This clone turned up a few times. The chain recombines TRBV23-1 with TRBJ1-2; D call uncertain. TRBV23-1 has ORF status, its function being uncertain. The CDR3 extends over 15 amino acids. The ends were cut back, 2 bases at V and 0 bases at J, with 10 bases in the middle. As DNA, the CDR3 is TGCGCCAGCAGTCAAGTAACAGCAGCTAACTATGGCTACACCTTC. It encodes CASSQVTAANYGYTF.

V usage is TRBV7-6 and J usage is TRBJ2-5; 12 positions agree with TRBD2. The length of the CDR3 is 14 residues. With V trimmed by 8 bases and J by 5 bases, 6 bases remained unmatched. Germline V CDR1 and CDR2: SGHVS, FNYEAQ. The CDR3 is CASGRLAGVETQYF. DNA of the CDR3: TGTGCCAGCGGCCGACTAGCGGGGGTGGAGACCCAGTACTTC.

The chain recombines TRBV9 with TRBJ2-5; 7 bases fit TRBD1. CDR3 size: 18 residues. With 4 bases clipped from V and 1 base from J, the junction kept 16 bases outside the gene matches. The germline V gene encodes CDR1 SGDLS and CDR2 YYNGEE. The CDR3 region is CASSSLGLVGTAQETQYF. The CDR3 DNA is TGTGCCAGCAGCTCCTTAGGTTTAGTAGGGACAGCCCAAGAGACCCAGTACTTC.

The chain employs TRBV7-9 and TRBJ2-1, with TRBD1 identical over 9 bases. The CDR3 spans 16 residues. V shed 5 bases, J shed 9 bases, and the junction held 14 bases outside the gene matches. Germline V lookup: CDR1 SEHNR, CDR2 FQNEAQ (reference sequence). The CDR3 DNA follows: TGTGCCAGCAGCCCCAACCGGGACAGGGTTAGGGGTGAGCAGTTCTTC. Amino acids: CASSPNRDRVRGEQFF.

A few counts support this clone. The chain has TRBV23-1 and TRBJ1-5; D not resolved. TRBV23-1 falls under the ORF class, with uncertain function. Trimming took 6 bases from V and 0 from J, leaving 15 bases between them. The CDR3 consists of 16 residues. The CDR3 region is CASSAWPGYSNQPQHF. For the CDR3, the DNA is TGCGCCAGCAGCGCCTGGCCGGGTTATAGCAATCAGCCCCAGCATTTT.

This chain uses TRBV15 with TRBJ2-6; TRBD2 might be the D (6 bases). This CDR3 is built from 19 residues. The ends were cut back, 5 bases at V and 0 bases at J, with 20 bases in the middle. In germline, CDR1 is LNHNV, CDR2 YYDKDF (reference sequence). The CDR3 sequence: CATSGALRDSASGANVLTF. For the CDR3, the DNA is TGTGCCACCAGCGGAGCCCTCCGGGACTCTGCCTCTGGGGCCAACGTCCTGACTTTC.

The gene calls are TRBV4-2 and TRBJ2-5; TRBD2 aligns across 12 bases. From germline, CDR1 is LGHNA and CDR2 YNFKEQ. This CDR3 contains 19 residues. Germline trimming cut 0 bases from V and 1 base from J; bases unmatched to any gene: 9. CDR3 sequence reads: CASSQDLLAGGPGQETQYF. The CDR3 coding sequence is TGTGCCAGCAGCCAAGATCTCCTAGCGGGGGGGCCTGGCCAAGAGACCCAGTACTTC.

The chain employs TRBV6-5 and TRBJ2-7, with D perhaps matching TRBD2 (5 bases). The V end lost 7 bases, the J end lost 2 bases, and 12 bases lay between the germline ends. In germline, CDR1 is MNHEY, CDR2 SVGAGI. CDR3 length: 13 residues. DNA for the CDR3: TGTGCCAGCAACCCCTCCGGGACCTACGAGCAGTACTTC. Amino acids: CASNPSGTYEQYF.

This chain links TRBV6-5 with TRBJ1-6, with D maybe TRBD1 (5 bases). The CDR3 consists of 16 residues. Germline loops: CDR1 MNHEY, CDR2 SVGAGI. V was trimmed by 0 bases and J by 10 bases, leaving 16 bases between them. The CDR3 DNA reads as TGTGCCAGCAGTTACTCGACACTGACAGTCGCGTCACCCCTCCACTTT. Amino acid sequence: CASSYSTLTVASPLHF.

The J gene is TRBJ2-3, the V gene TRBV7-8; 7 bases map to TRBD2. V trimming: 1 base; J trimming: 4 bases; junction bases outside the gene matches: 8. The CDR3 length is 16 residues. CDR1 and CDR2 from the germline V gene are SGHVS and FQNEAQ. The CDR3 sequence: CASSLGIAGGADTQYF. The CDR3 region has the DNA TGTGCCAGCAGCTTAGGAATAGCGGGTGGGGCAGATACGCAGTATTTT.

This clone was seen a single time. The chain couples TRBV6-5 to TRBJ2-1; TRBD1 matches 10 bases. There are 14 residues in the CDR3. Germline-derived CDR1 and CDR2 are MNHEY and SVGAGI. V shed 4 bases, J shed 5 bases, and the junction held 2 bases outside the gene matches. CDR3 region: CASSWDRGHNEQFF. CDR3 in DNA: TGTGCCAGCAGTTGGGACAGGGGCCACAATGAGCAGTTCTTC.